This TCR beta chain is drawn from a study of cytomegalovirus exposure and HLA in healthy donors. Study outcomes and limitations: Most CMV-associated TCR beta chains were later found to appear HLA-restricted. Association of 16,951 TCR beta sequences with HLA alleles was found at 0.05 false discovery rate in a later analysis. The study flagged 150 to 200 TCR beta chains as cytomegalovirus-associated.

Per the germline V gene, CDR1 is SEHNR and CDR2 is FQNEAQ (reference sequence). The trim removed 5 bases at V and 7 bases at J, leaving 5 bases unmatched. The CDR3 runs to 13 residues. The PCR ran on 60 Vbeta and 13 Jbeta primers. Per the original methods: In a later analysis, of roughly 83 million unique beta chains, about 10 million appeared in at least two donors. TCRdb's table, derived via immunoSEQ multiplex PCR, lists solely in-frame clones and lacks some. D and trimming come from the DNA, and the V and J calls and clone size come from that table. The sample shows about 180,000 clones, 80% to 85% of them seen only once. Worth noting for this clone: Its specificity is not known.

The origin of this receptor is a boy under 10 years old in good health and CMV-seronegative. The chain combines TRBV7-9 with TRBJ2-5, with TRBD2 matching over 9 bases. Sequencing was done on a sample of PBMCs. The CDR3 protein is CASSLLTSGTQYF. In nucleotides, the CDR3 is TGTGCCAGCAGCCTACTGACTAGCGGGACCCAGTACTTC.